The sequence of this T cell receptor (beta chain) was determined in a study of OX40 agonist ivuxolimab in advanced cancers. Study context: The dose-escalation cohort had hepatocellular carcinoma, melanoma, renal cell or head and neck cancer.

Assay used: immunoSEQ multiplex PCR; TCRdb lists only in-frame clones, some missing. Of 55,000 to 85,000 clones in the sample, 75% to 90% were seen once. Trimming pared 2 bases from V and 2 bases from J, leaving 12 bases between. CDR1 is SGHTA, CDR2 FQGTGA, per germline. The length of the CDR3 is 15 residues. This clone was picked up one time. This sequence joins TRBV7-3 and TRBJ2-5, with D perhaps given as TRBD1 or TRBD2 (5 bases each). The TCR sequence derives from an adult with an advanced solid tumor such as melanoma, head and neck, liver or kidney cancer. Sample: CD4+ or CD8+ T cells sorted from blood, taken in a trial of the OX40 agonist ivuxolimab. CDR3 residues: CASSLEGLPQETQYF. CDR3 DNA: TGTGCCAGCAGCTTAGAGGGGCTCCCACAAGAGACCCAGTACTTC.